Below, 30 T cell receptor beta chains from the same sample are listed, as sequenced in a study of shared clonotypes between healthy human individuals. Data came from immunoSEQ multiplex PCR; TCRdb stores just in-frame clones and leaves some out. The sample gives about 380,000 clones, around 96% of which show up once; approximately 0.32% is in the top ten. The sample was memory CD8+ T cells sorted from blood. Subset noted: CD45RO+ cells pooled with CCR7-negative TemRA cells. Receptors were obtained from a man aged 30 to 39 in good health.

The CDR3 is CASSGRTGAHYEQYF. Written as DNA, the CDR3 is TGCGCCAGCAGCGGCCGGACAGGTGCTCACTACGAGCAGTACTTC. The chain joins TRBV5-1 to TRBJ2-7, with 7 bases lining up with TRBD1. CDR3 length: 15 amino acids. Per germline, CDR1 SGHRS and CDR2 YFSETQ. V gave up 4 bases and J gave up 3 bases; unmatched junction bases: 10.

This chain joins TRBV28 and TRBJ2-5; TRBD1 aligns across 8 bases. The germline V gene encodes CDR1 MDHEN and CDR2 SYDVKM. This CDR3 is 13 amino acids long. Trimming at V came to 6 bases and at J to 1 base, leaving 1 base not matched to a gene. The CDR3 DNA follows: TGTGCCAGCAGAGGGACAGGCCAAGAGACCCAGTACTTC. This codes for CASRGTGQETQYF.

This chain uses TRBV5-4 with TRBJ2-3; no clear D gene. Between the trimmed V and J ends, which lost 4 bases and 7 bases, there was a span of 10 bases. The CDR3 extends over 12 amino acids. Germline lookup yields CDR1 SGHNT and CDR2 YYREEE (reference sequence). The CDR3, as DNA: TGTGCCAGCAGCCTGACCCCGCATACGCAGTATTTT. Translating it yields CASSLTPHTQYF. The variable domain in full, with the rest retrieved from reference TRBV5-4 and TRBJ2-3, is ETGVTQSPTHLIKTRGQQVTLRCSSQSGHNTVSWYQQALGQGPQFIFQYYREEENGRGNFPPRFSGLQFPNYSSELNVNALELDDSALYLCASSLTPHTQYFGPGTRLTVL.

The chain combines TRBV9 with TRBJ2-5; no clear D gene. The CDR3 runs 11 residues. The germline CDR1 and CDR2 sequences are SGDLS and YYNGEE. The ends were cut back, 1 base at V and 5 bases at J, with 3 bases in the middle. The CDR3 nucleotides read TGTGCCAGCAGCGTAAGCGAGACCCAGTACTTC. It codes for CASSVSETQYF.

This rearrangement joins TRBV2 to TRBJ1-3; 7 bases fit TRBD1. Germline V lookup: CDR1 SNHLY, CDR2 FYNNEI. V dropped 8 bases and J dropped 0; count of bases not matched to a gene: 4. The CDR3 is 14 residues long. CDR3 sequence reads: CASLGQYSGNTIYF. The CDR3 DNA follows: TGTGCCAGCCTGGGACAGTACTCTGGAAACACCATATATTTT.

The CDR3 nucleotides are TGTGCCAGTATAGGGCGGGGGAGGACTGAAGCTTTCTTT. It codes for CASIGRGRTEAFF. The chain joins TRBV19 to TRBJ1-1; weak D call: TRBD1 (5 bases). The V end was cut by 7 bases, the J end by 5 bases, with 14 bases between. The CDR3 runs to 13 residues. From germline, CDR1 is LNHDA and CDR2 SQIVND (reference sequence).

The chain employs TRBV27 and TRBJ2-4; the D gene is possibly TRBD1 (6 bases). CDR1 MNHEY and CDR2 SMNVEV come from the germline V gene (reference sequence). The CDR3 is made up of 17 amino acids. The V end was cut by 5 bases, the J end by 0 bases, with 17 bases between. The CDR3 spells CASSRRQAGLAKNIQYF. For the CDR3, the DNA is TGTGCCAGCAGTAGGAGACAGGCTGGACTAGCCAAAAACATTCAGTACTTC.

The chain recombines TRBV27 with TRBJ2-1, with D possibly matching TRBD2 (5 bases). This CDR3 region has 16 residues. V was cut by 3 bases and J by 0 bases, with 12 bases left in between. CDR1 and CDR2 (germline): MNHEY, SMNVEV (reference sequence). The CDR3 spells CASSFEGDPSYNEQFF. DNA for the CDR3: TGTGCCAGCAGTTTTGAGGGAGACCCCTCCTACAATGAGCAGTTCTTC.

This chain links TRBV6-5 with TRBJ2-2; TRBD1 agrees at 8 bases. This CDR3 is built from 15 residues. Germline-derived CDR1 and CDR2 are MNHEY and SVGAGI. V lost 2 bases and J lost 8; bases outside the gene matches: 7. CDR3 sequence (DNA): TGTGCCAGCAGTTACGGAGGACAGGGCACGGGGGAGCTGTTTTTT. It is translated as CASSYGGQGTGELFF.

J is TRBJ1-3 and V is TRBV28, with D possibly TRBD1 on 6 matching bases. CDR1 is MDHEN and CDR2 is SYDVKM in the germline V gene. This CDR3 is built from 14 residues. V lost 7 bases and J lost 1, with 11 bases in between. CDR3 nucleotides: TGTGCCAGCACACAGGGAGGTTCTGGAAACACCATATATTTT. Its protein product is CASTQGGSGNTIYF. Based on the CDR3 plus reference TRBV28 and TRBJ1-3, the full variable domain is DVKVTQSSRYLVKRTGEKVFLECVQDMDHENMFWYRQDPGLGLRLIYFSYDVKMKEKGDIPEGYSVSREKKERFSLILESASTNQTSMYLCASTQGGSGNTIYFGEGSWLTVV.

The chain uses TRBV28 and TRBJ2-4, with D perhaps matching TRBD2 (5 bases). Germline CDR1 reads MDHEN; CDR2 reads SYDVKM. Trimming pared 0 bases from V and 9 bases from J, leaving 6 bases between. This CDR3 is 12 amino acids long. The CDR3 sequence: CASSLWGSIQYF. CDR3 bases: TGTGCCAGCAGTTTATGGGGGAGCATTCAGTACTTC.

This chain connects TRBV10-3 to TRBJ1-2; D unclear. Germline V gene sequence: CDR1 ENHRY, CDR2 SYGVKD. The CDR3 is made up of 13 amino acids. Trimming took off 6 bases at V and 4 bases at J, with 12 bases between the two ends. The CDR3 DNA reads TGTGCCATCAGCGAGGTCACAAGCTATGGCTACACCTTC. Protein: CAISEVTSYGYTF.

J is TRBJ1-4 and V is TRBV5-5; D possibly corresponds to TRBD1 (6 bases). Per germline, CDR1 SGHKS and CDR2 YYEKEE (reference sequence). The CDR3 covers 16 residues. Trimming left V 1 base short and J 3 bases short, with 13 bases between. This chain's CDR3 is CASSLQRTVSNEKLFF. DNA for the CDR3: TGTGCCAGCAGCTTGCAGCGGACAGTCTCTAATGAAAAACTGTTTTTT.

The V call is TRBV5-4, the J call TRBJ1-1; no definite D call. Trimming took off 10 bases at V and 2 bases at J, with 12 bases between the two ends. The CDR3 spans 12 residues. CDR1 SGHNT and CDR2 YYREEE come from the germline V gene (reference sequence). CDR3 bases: TGTGCCGCTAAAGCGGGCAACACTGAAGCTTTCTTT. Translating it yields CAAKAGNTEAFF. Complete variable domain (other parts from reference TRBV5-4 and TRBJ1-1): ETGVTQSPTHLIKTRGQQVTLRCSSQSGHNTVSWYQQALGQGPQFIFQYYREEENGRGNFPPRFSGLQFPNYSSELNVNALELDDSALYLCAAKAGNTEAFFGQGTRLTVV.

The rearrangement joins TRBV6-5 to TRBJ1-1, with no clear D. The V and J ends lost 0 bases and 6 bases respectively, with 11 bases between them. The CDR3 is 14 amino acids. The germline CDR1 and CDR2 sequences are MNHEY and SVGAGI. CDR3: CASSYSLQGPEAFF. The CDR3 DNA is TGTGCCAGCAGTTACTCGCTACAAGGCCCTGAAGCTTTCTTT.

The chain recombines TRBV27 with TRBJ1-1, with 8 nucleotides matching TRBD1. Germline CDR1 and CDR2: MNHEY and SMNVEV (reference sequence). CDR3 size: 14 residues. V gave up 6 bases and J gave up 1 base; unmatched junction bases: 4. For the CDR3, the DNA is TGTGCCAGCAGGTGGACAGGGTCGAACACTGAAGCTTTCTTT. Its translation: CASRWTGSNTEAFF.

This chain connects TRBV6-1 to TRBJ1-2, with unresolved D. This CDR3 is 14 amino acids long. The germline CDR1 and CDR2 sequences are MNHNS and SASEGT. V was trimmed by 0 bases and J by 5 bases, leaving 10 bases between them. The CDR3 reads CASSEAGKGYGYTF. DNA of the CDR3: TGTGCCAGCAGTGAAGCCGGCAAAGGGTATGGCTACACCTTC.

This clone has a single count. The CDR3 sequence is CASSEVPGLAGVNEQFF. DNA for the CDR3: TGTGCCAGCAGTGAAGTCCCGGGACTAGCGGGAGTCAATGAGCAGTTCTTC. The rearrangement joins TRBV6-1 to TRBJ2-1; 14 positions match TRBD2. The germline V gene has CDR1 MNHNS and CDR2 SASEGT. The CDR3 contains 17 residues. Germline trimming cut 1 base from V and 6 bases from J; bases unmatched to any gene: 5.

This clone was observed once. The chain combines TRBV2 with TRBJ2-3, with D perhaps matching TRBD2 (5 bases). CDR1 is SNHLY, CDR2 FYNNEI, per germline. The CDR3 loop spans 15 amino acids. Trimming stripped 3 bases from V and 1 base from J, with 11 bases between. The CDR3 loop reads CASSDAAAGTDTQYF. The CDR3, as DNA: TGTGCCAGCAGTGACGCAGCGGCCGGCACAGATACGCAGTATTTT.

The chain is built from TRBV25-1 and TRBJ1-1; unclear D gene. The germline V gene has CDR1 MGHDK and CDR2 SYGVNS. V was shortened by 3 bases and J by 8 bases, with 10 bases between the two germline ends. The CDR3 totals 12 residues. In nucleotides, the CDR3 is TGTGCCAGCAGTGATCGGGGTGCCGAAGCTTTCTTT. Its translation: CASSDRGAEAFF.

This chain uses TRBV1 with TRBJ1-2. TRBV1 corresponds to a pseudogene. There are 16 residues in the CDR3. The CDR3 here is CTSRGECLRKTYGYTF. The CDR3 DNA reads TGCACCAGCAGAGGCGAGTGTTTGCGAAAGACCTATGGCTACACCTTC.

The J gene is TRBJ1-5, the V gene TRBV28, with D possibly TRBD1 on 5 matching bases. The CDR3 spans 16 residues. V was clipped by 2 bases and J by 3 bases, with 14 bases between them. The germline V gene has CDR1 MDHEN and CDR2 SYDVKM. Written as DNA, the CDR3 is TGTGCCAGCAGTTTACCCCCGCAGGGAGACAATCAGCCCCAGCATTTT. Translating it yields CASSLPPQGDNQPQHF.

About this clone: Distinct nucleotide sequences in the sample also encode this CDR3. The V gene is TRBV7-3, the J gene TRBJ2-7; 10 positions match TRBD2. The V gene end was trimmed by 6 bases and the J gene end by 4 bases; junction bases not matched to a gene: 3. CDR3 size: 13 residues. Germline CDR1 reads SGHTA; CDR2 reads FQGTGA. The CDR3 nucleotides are TGTGCCAGCAGTTTGACTAGCGGGTACGAGCAGTACTTC. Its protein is CASSLTSGYEQYF.

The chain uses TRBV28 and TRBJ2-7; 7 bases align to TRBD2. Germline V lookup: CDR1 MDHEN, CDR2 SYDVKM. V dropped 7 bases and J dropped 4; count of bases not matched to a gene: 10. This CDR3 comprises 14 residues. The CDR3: CASKIGGGLYEQYF. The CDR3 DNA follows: TGTGCCAGCAAGATCGGGGGAGGGCTTTACGAGCAGTACTTC.

The CDR3 nucleotides are TGTGCCAGCAGCCGCAAAACTGGACAGAACACCGGGGAGCTGTTTTTT. This gives the protein CASSRKTGQNTGELFF. This chain connects TRBV7-3 to TRBJ2-2; weak D call: TRBD1 (5 bases). Trimming left V 5 bases short and J 1 base short, with 14 bases between. The germline CDR1 and CDR2 sequences are SGHTA and FQGTGA. The CDR3 extends over 16 amino acids.

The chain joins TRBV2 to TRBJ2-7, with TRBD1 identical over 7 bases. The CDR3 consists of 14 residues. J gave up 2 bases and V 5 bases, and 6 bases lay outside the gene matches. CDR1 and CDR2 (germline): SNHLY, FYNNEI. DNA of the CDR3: TGTGCCAGCAGTTACAGGGGACGGGCCTACGAGCAGTACTTC. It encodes CASSYRGRAYEQYF.

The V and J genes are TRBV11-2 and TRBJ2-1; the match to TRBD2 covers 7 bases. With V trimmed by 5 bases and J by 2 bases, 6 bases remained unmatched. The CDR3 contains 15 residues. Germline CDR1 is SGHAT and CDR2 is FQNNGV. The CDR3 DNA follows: TGTGCCAGCAGCCTAGGACTAGAACCCTACAATGAGCAGTTCTTC. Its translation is CASSLGLEPYNEQFF.

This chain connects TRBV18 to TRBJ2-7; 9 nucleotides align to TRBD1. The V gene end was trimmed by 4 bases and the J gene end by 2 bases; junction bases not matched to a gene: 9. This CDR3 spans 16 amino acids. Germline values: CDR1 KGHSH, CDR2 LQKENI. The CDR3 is CASSQGTGTTTYEQYF. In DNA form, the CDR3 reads TGTGCCAGCTCACAAGGGACAGGGACGACCACCTACGAGCAGTACTTC.

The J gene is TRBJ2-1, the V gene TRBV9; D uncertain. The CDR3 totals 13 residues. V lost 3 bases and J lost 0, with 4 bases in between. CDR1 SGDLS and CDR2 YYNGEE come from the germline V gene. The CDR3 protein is CASSGSSYNEQFF. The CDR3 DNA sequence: TGTGCCAGCAGCGGGAGCTCCTACAATGAGCAGTTCTTC.

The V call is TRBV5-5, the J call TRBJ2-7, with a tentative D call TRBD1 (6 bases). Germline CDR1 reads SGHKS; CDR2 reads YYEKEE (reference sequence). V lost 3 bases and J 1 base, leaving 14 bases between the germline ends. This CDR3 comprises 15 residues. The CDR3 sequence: CASSYEGTFSYEQYF. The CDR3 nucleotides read TGTGCCAGCAGCTACGAAGGGACATTTTCCTACGAGCAGTACTTC.